This T cell receptor (beta chain) emerged from a study of blood T cell repertoires in COVID-19 (dated by TCRdb to 2018 to 2020). Study-level background: Samples from collaborators originated in the United States, Italy and Spain and spanned both the acute and convalescent phases of COVID-19. The prospective study material was composed of cDNA or gDNA derived from T cells, B-cell-depleted T cells, or PBMCs. Subjects who had been exposed to COVID-19, were actively infected with it, or had recovered from it provided the deeply sampled blood TCRbeta repertoires that made up the dataset. The repertoires were released in a freely available public database meant as a resource for research on the immune response to SARS-CoV-2. The samples were drawn from the first 160 participants of the ongoing ImmuneRACE study and from more than 1,000 subjects provided by 6 global collaborators. The sample metadata nearly always contained a de-identified subject ID, COVID-19 status, age in years and sex. HLA class I and class II types, where available, came from metadata supplied by the sample provider rather than from assay-based typing. The paper as a whole reports these results and caveats: How much clinical and demographic metadata was included differed by source and by participant, and the metadata was provided uncurated.

Whole blood was collected in K2EDTA tubes by collaborating institutions according to the institutions' own protocols. Collaborator samples were shipped for TCRbeta analysis as frozen whole blood, isolated PBMCs, or DNA extracted from either sample type. TCRbeta CDR3 regions were amplified from genomic DNA using the immunoSEQ Assay, a bias-controlled multiplex PCR. The authors' pipeline ran thus. The number of nucleated cells in each sample was estimated from the amplification of reference gene primers within the assay. To quantify the absolute abundance of each unique TCRbeta CDR3 rearrangement, sequence reads were collapsed and filtered. For each sample, productive Simpson clonality was calculated as the square root of Simpson's diversity index over productive rearrangements. TCRdb retrieved this table from immuneACCESS and kept in-frame rearrangements only. Not all clones are present; in checked studies, unresolved V genes account for under half, and no reason is known for the remainder. V, J and clone size are those of that table, while D and trimming were read from the DNA. Counted in this sample were fewer than 60,000 clones; more than 80% of them appeared once. Of the sample, 5.5% to 7.5% falls within the top ten clones.

About this clone: Its antigen is still unknown. The input lacks base qualities; no much larger clone sits a single base away.

Material: peripheral blood. This sequence was found in a man in his fifties or sixties with acute or convalescent COVID-19.

The CDR3: CASTEDSYGDTEAFF. The sequence in DNA is TGTGCCAGCACCGAGGACAGTTACGGGGACACTGAAGCTTTCTTT. The chain couples TRBV5-4 to TRBJ1-1; matching of 6 bases hints at TRBD1 as the D gene. The CDR3, cysteine through phenylalanine, is 15 amino acids long. The only DNA kept is the CDR3, 45 bases in frame from the first base. Trimming removed 6 bases from V and 3 bases from J, leaving 18 bases between the germline ends. As encoded in the germline V gene (reference sequence), CDR1 is SGHNT while CDR2 is YYREEE.